In its sample, the clone carrying this T cell receptor (beta chain) was seen many times. As yet, its antigen is unknown. TCRdb independently ran MiXCR on the 5' RACE reads; one entry per CDR3 protein. The sample consists of fewer than 350,000 distinct CDR3 sequences, 8% to 9% of them appearing once. This record belongs to a study of identical twins. V lost 1 base, J lost 3 bases, and 9 bases lay in between. Germline loops: CDR1 MDHEN, CDR2 SYDVKM. The CDR3 extends over 14 amino acids. The study's findings and limits: Weaker excess twin sharing was observed in beta out-of-frame sequences.

This same sample was also taken into another study, of yellow fever vaccine responses in identical twins.

This chain connects TRBV28 to TRBJ1-2; possibly TRBD1 for D (6 bases). The source of this sequence is a woman under 30 in good health. The sequenced material came from memory (CD45RO+) T cells sorted from blood. DNA of the CDR3: TGTGCCAGCAGTTTATATCAGGGGTACTATGGCTACACCTTC. This codes for CASSLYQGYYGYTF.